Listed below are T cell receptor beta chains from one sample, sequenced in a study of T-cell memory formation after mild COVID-19. One entry per CDR3 protein results from TCRdb running MiXCR on the 5' RACE reads. The sample consists of about 240,000 distinct CDR3 sequences, approximately 10% of them appearing once. Sample: PBMCs or a T cell subset sorted from them (not recorded which). The receptors derive from a young man who had mild COVID-19 (a few samples of this study predate the infection). Cell type and time point are not known. CDR3s include the opening cysteine and the closing phenylalanine or tryptophan. D genes are given only for firm matches. The size of a clone is reported for some rows only, either as once, few or many, or as a class for expanded clones.

CDR3 protein: CAISESSGGGDTQYF
CDR3 DNA: TGTGCCATCAGTGAGTCGAGCGGGGGCGGAGATACGCAGTATTTT
V gene: TRBV10-3
J gene: TRBJ2-3
clone size: .
D gene: TRBD2

CDR3 protein: CASSLAVHSTDTQYF
CDR3 DNA: TGTGCCAGCAGTTTAGCGGTACATAGCACAGATACGCAGTATTTT
V gene: TRBV12-3/TRBV12-4
J gene: TRBJ2-3
clone size: many
D gene: .

CDR3 protein: CAISESGSRRDPSGINEQFF
CDR3 DNA: TGTGCCATCAGTGAGTCCGGTAGTCGGCGCGACCCTAGCGGGATCAATGAGCAGTTCTTC
V gene: TRBV10-3
J gene: TRBJ2-1
clone size: few
D gene: TRBD2

CDR3 protein: CASSPLGSGQGQETQYF
CDR3 DNA: TGTGCCAGCTCACCACTCGGGTCGGGACAGGGCCAAGAGACCCAGTACTTC
V gene: TRBV18
J gene: TRBJ2-5
clone size: few
D gene: TRBD1

CDR3 protein: CASSYQGAWEAFF
CDR3 DNA: TGTGCCAGCAGTTACCAGGGGGCTTGGGAAGCTTTCTTT
V gene: TRBV6-6
J gene: TRBJ1-1
clone size: .
D gene: TRBD1

CDR3 protein: CAISVAGARNTIYF
CDR3 DNA: TGTGCCATCAGTGTTGCCGGGGCCAGAAACACCATATATTTT
V gene: TRBV10-3
J gene: TRBJ1-3
clone size: few
D gene: .

CDR3 protein: CASSASPNTEAFF
CDR3 DNA: TGTGCCAGCAGTGCAAGCCCTAACACTGAAGCTTTCTTT
V gene: TRBV2
J gene: TRBJ1-1
clone size: .
D gene: .

CDR3 protein: CASSSAPRGYTF
CDR3 DNA: TGTGCCAGCAGTTCGGCGCCTCGAGGCTACACCTTC
V gene: TRBV12-3/TRBV12-4
J gene: TRBJ1-2
clone size: .
D gene: .

CDR3 protein: CASSQLRTAGYTF
CDR3 DNA: TGTGCCAGCAGCCAACTTCGGACAGCCGGCTACACCTTC
V gene: TRBV3-1
J gene: TRBJ1-2
clone size: few
D gene: .

CDR3 protein: CASSLEYGSPLHF
CDR3 DNA: TGTGCCAGCAGCTTGGAGTACGGTTCACCCCTCCACTTT
V gene: TRBV5-5
J gene: TRBJ1-6
clone size: few
D gene: .

CDR3 protein: CASPSTGSNQPQHF
CDR3 DNA: TGTGCCAGTCCCTCGACAGGGAGCAATCAGCCCCAGCATTTT
V gene: TRBV19
J gene: TRBJ1-5
clone size: .
D gene: TRBD1

CDR3 protein: CSARVNRGGDQPQHF
CDR3 DNA: TGCAGTGCTAGAGTTAACAGGGGTGGGGATCAGCCCCAGCATTTT
V gene: TRBV20-1
J gene: TRBJ1-5
clone size: .
D gene: TRBD1

CDR3 protein: CAIGNRGGGVGETQYF
CDR3 DNA: TGTGCCATCGGAAACCGAGGCGGGGGGGTTGGAGAGACCCAGTACTTC
V gene: TRBV10-3
J gene: TRBJ2-5
clone size: .
D gene: TRBD2

CDR3 protein: CASSQDHGGLYTQYF
CDR3 DNA: TGCGCCAGCAGCCAAGATCACGGGGGGCTGTATACGCAGTATTTT
V gene: TRBV4-3
J gene: TRBJ2-3
clone size: few
D gene: .

CDR3 protein: CASSLNTGWTGELFF
CDR3 DNA: TGTGCCAGCAGCTTAAATACGGGCTGGACCGGGGAGCTGTTTTTT
V gene: TRBV7-2
J gene: TRBJ2-2
clone size: many
D gene: .

CDR3 protein: CASSVTPGENSPLHF
CDR3 DNA: TGTGCCAGCAGCGTAACCCCAGGAGAAAATTCACCCCTCCACTTT
V gene: TRBV9
J gene: TRBJ1-6
clone size: few
D gene: .

CDR3 protein: CASSYNGRGRGDTQYF
CDR3 DNA: TGTGCCAGCAGTTACAACGGCAGGGGGCGCGGAGATACGCAGTATTTT
V gene: TRBV6-5
J gene: TRBJ2-3
clone size: .
D gene: TRBD1

CDR3 protein: CSARGRGTGSYEQYF
CDR3 DNA: TGCAGTGCTAGAGGGAGGGGGACAGGGTCCTACGAGCAGTACTTC
V gene: TRBV20-1
J gene: TRBJ2-7
clone size: few
D gene: TRBD1

CDR3 protein: CASKTGSINYGYTF
CDR3 DNA: TGTGCCTCTAAGACAGGGTCTATTAACTATGGCTACACCTTC
V gene: TRBV19
J gene: TRBJ1-2
clone size: .
D gene: TRBD1

CDR3 protein: CSVEAGENYNEQFF
CDR3 DNA: TGCAGCGTTGAAGCAGGGGAGAACTACAATGAGCAGTTCTTC
V gene: TRBV29-1
J gene: TRBJ2-1
clone size: .
D gene: .

CDR3 protein: CASRMGSRPGGHEQYF
CDR3 DNA: TGTGCCAGTCGTATGGGGTCTCGCCCTGGGGGCCACGAGCAGTACTTC
V gene: TRBV3-1
J gene: TRBJ2-7
clone size: .
D gene: .

CDR3 protein: CSGQTGGKNEQFF
CDR3 DNA: TGCAGCGGGCAGACAGGGGGTAAGAATGAGCAGTTCTTC
V gene: TRBV29-1
J gene: TRBJ2-1
clone size: few
D gene: TRBD1

CDR3 protein: CASSRQVPTEAFF
CDR3 DNA: TGTGCCAGCAGCCGACAGGTTCCCACTGAAGCTTTCTTT
V gene: TRBV3-1
J gene: TRBJ1-1
clone size: .
D gene: .

CDR3 protein: CSASAITGDRNSPLHF
CDR3 DNA: TGCAGTGCTAGCGCTATAACAGGGGATCGCAATTCACCCCTCCACTTT
V gene: TRBV20-1
J gene: TRBJ1-6
clone size: .
D gene: TRBD1

CDR3 protein: CSASPYRSYNEQFF
CDR3 DNA: TGCAGTGCTTCCCCGTATCGCTCCTACAATGAGCAGTTCTTC
V gene: TRBV20-1
J gene: TRBJ2-1
clone size: .
D gene: .

CDR3 protein: CSARQGDSKETQYF
CDR3 DNA: TGCAGTGCTAGACAGGGCGATAGCAAAGAGACCCAGTACTTC
V gene: TRBV20-1
J gene: TRBJ2-5
clone size: few
D gene: .

CDR3 protein: CASSQEGDGTQYF
CDR3 DNA: TGTGCCAGCAGCCAAGAAGGGGACGGAACCCAGTACTTC
V gene: TRBV3-1
J gene: TRBJ2-5
clone size: .
D gene: .

CDR3 protein: CASSPGSGGAYNEQFF
CDR3 DNA: TGCGCCAGCAGCCCCGGGAGCGGGGGGGCCTACAATGAGCAGTTCTTC
V gene: TRBV4-1
J gene: TRBJ2-1
clone size: few
D gene: TRBD2

CDR3 protein: CASSQPGSRMGNEQFF
CDR3 DNA: TGTGCCAGCAGCCAACCGGGGTCACGGATGGGCAATGAGCAGTTCTTC
V gene: TRBV4-2
J gene: TRBJ2-1
clone size: few
D gene: .

CDR3 protein: CSAGTSGSTDTQYF
CDR3 DNA: TGCAGCGCCGGGACTAGCGGTAGCACAGATACGCAGTATTTT
V gene: TRBV20-1
J gene: TRBJ2-3
clone size: few
D gene: TRBD2

CDR3 protein: CASSSTGGGGEAFF
CDR3 DNA: TGTGCCAGCAGCAGTACAGGGGGCGGGGGTGAAGCTTTCTTT
V gene: TRBV7-3
J gene: TRBJ1-1
clone size: few
D gene: TRBD1

CDR3 protein: CSAARVSETQYF
CDR3 DNA: TGCAGCGCGGCACGCGTTTCAGAGACCCAGTACTTC
V gene: TRBV29-1
J gene: TRBJ2-5
clone size: .
D gene: .

CDR3 protein: CASSPSTGDTDTQYF
CDR3 DNA: TGTGCCAGCTCACCTAGCACAGGGGACACAGATACGCAGTATTTT
V gene: TRBV18
J gene: TRBJ2-3
clone size: few
D gene: TRBD1

CDR3 protein: CSASSPDKETQYF
CDR3 DNA: TGCAGTGCTAGTTCGCCAGATAAAGAGACCCAGTACTTC
V gene: TRBV20-1
J gene: TRBJ2-5
clone size: few
D gene: .

CDR3 protein: CASSLAGDPYEQYF
CDR3 DNA: TGTGCCAGCAGCTTAGCGGGGGATCCCTACGAGCAGTACTTC
V gene: TRBV7-9
J gene: TRBJ2-7
clone size: many
D gene: .

CDR3 protein: CASSGTSGVTDTQYF
CDR3 DNA: TGCGCCAGCAGCGGGACTAGCGGGGTCACAGATACGCAGTATTTT
V gene: TRBV5-1
J gene: TRBJ2-3
clone size: few
D gene: TRBD2

CDR3 protein: CASEITPNTEAFF
CDR3 DNA: TGTGCCAGCGAGATTACCCCGAACACTGAAGCTTTCTTT
V gene: TRBV7-2
J gene: TRBJ1-1
clone size: few
D gene: .

CDR3 protein: CASSFRGGTEAFF
CDR3 DNA: TGCGCCAGCAGCTTCAGGGGTGGAACTGAAGCTTTCTTT
V gene: TRBV5-1
J gene: TRBJ1-1
clone size: many
D gene: .

CDR3 protein: CASSLAGDFYNEQFF
CDR3 DNA: TGTGCCAGCAGCTTAGCGGGGGACTTTTACAATGAGCAGTTCTTC
V gene: TRBV11-2
J gene: TRBJ2-1
clone size: .
D gene: .

CDR3 protein: CASSARLAGVNIQYF
CDR3 DNA: TGTGCCAGCAGCGCCCGCCTAGCGGGGGTAAACATTCAGTACTTC
V gene: TRBV7-2
J gene: TRBJ2-4
clone size: .
D gene: TRBD2

CDR3 protein: CASSTRGTLAEYF
CDR3 DNA: TGTGCCAGCAGCACCAGGGGGACCTTGGCTGAGTACTTC
V gene: TRBV6-2/TRBV6-3
J gene: TRBJ2-7
clone size: few
D gene: TRBD1

CDR3 protein: CSARLPPDRENTEAFF
CDR3 DNA: TGCAGTGCTAGGTTACCCCCGGACAGGGAGAACACTGAAGCTTTCTTT
V gene: TRBV20-1
J gene: TRBJ1-1
clone size: few
D gene: TRBD1

CDR3 protein: CASSFSRGVTEAFF
CDR3 DNA: TGCGCCAGCAGCTTCTCCCGGGGAGTCACTGAAGCTTTCTTT
V gene: TRBV5-1
J gene: TRBJ1-1
clone size: .
D gene: .

CDR3 protein: CASSIERQETQYF
CDR3 DNA: TGTGCCAGTAGTATAGAGCGGCAAGAGACCCAGTACTTC
V gene: TRBV19
J gene: TRBJ2-5
clone size: .
D gene: .

CDR3 protein: CASRTNTGELFF
CDR3 DNA: TGTGCCAGCAGGACGAACACCGGGGAGCTGTTTTTT
V gene: TRBV5-4
J gene: TRBJ2-2
clone size: few
D gene: .

CDR3 protein: CASSFVPSSYNEQFF
CDR3 DNA: TGTGCCAGCAGCTTTGTACCGAGCTCCTACAATGAGCAGTTCTTC
V gene: TRBV5-6
J gene: TRBJ2-1
clone size: few
D gene: .

CDR3 protein: CASSRTGSDYGYTF
CDR3 DNA: TGTGCCAGCAGCCGAACAGGGAGCGACTATGGCTACACCTTC
V gene: TRBV27
J gene: TRBJ1-2
clone size: few
D gene: .

CDR3 protein: CASSLRTGRTDTQYF
CDR3 DNA: TGTGCCAGCAGCCTACGGACAGGGCGAACGGATACGCAGTATTTT
V gene: TRBV7-8
J gene: TRBJ2-3
clone size: few
D gene: TRBD1

CDR3 protein: CASNRGQGAPFGEQYF
CDR3 DNA: TGCGCCAGCAACCGGGGACAGGGGGCCCCCTTTGGCGAGCAGTACTTC
V gene: TRBV5-1
J gene: TRBJ2-7
clone size: few
D gene: TRBD1

CDR3 protein: CASSSRTGSLYGYTF
CDR3 DNA: TGTGCCAGCAGCTCCCGGACAGGTAGCTTATATGGCTACACCTTC
V gene: TRBV9
J gene: TRBJ1-2
clone size: .
D gene: TRBD1

CDR3 protein: CASSFGGTGTAQYF
CDR3 DNA: TGTGCCAGCAGTTTCGGGGGGACCGGGACTGCGCAGTATTTT
V gene: TRBV12-3/TRBV12-4
J gene: TRBJ2-3
clone size: .
D gene: TRBD2

CDR3 protein: CASIRAGTEAFF
CDR3 DNA: TGTGCCAGCATCCGCGCCGGAACTGAAGCTTTCTTT
V gene: TRBV28
J gene: TRBJ1-1
clone size: few
D gene: .

CDR3 protein: CASSQGIYRRYGYTF
CDR3 DNA: TGCGCCAGCAGCCAAGGAATCTACCGGCGCTATGGCTACACCTTC
V gene: TRBV4-3
J gene: TRBJ1-2
clone size: many
D gene: .

CDR3 protein: CASSQEGPDRRARETQYF
CDR3 DNA: TGCGCCAGCAGCCAAGAAGGGCCGGACAGGAGGGCGAGGGAGACCCAGTACTTC
V gene: TRBV4-3
J gene: TRBJ2-5
clone size: few
D gene: .

CDR3 protein: CSARAPDRGAGELFF
CDR3 DNA: TGCAGTGCTAGGGCCCCGGACAGGGGGGCCGGGGAGCTGTTTTTT
V gene: TRBV20-1
J gene: TRBJ2-2
clone size: .
D gene: TRBD1